This TCR beta chain was recovered during a study of blood T cell repertoires in COVID-19. As for the study in general: Material from acute and convalescent COVID-19 was sourced from the United States, Italy and Spain. The cDNA or gDNA used as material had been derived from T cells, B-cell-depleted T cells, or PBMCs.

Original handling: Quantification of nucleated cells was approximated via reference gene primer amplification. Sequencing was performed with immunoSEQ multiplex PCR; in TCRdb, only in-frame clones are kept and a portion is missing. V and J calls and clone size follow that table, whereas D and trimming were derived from the DNA. Of 450,000 to 500,000 clones in the sample, approximately 83% were seen once. The V end was cut by 0 bases, the J end by 0 bases, with 13 bases between. CDR1 is SGHKS, CDR2 YYEKEE, per germline (reference sequence). The CDR3 runs 17 residues. The chain has TRBV5-5 and TRBJ1-3; possibly TRBD1 for D (6 bases). The sample was peripheral blood. This TCR was sampled from a human donor in a cohort sampled during active COVID-19. DNA of the CDR3: TGTGCCAGCAGCTTGGAGGGACAACCTATCTCTGGAAACACCATATATTTT. The encoded protein is CASSLEGQPISGNTIYF.